The T cell receptor beta chain described here comes from a study of cytotoxic CD8 clonotypes in ibrutinib-treated CLL. General study results and limits: At progression, clonality fell back toward baseline after rising at ibrutinib response. Baseline clonality was higher than in age-matched healthy donors and moved in step with circulating CD8+ T-cell counts. In sustained-remission versus progressing patients, sampling times differed. Treatment left the uncommon public clonotypes either contracted or stable in frequency.

The CDR3 covers 17 residues. V lost 5 bases to trimming and J lost 1 base, with 18 bases between them. CDR1 and CDR2 from the germline V gene are SGHAT and FQNNGV. Worth noting for this clone: Its antigen is unidentified.

The method was immunoSEQ multiplex PCR; TCRdb's version includes in-frame clones alone and lacks a portion of them. The sample shows about 310,000 clones, about 77% of them seen only once. The rearrangement joins TRBV11-2 to TRBJ2-4, with TRBD1 as a possible D gene (6 bases). Source: PBMCs, taken before ibrutinib treatment. The sequence was collected from a human donor with chronic lymphocytic leukemia. Written as DNA, the CDR3 is TGTGCCAGCAGCCCGTACAGGGCGAAGAATGCCAAAAACATTCAGTACTTC. Residues: CASSPYRAKNAKNIQYF.